This T cell receptor (beta chain) was identified during a study of blood T cell repertoires in COVID-19. Study details: Italy, Spain and the United States were the sources of the convalescent and acute COVID-19 samples.

CDR3 length equals 14 residues. Trimming removed 2 bases at V and 6 bases at J, with 10 bases between. Germline lookup yields CDR1 KGHSH and CDR2 LQKENI. Original analysis: Estimated nucleated cell counts came from reference gene primer amplification. Clones were read by immunoSEQ multiplex PCR, and TCRdb kept only the in-frame ones, dropping some. V and J calls and clone size are given by that table; D and trimming were obtained from the DNA. The sample holds 370,000 or so clones; more than 75% are singletons and the top ten take around 1.1%. This clone was picked up one time. The J gene is TRBJ2-2, the V gene TRBV18, with no clear D. The material sequenced was peripheral blood. This receptor was obtained from a human donor with acute or convalescent COVID-19. The donor label of this sample is uncertain. The CDR3 bases are TGTGCCAGCTCACCAGAGGCTTGGCCCGGGGAGCTGTTTTTT. Encoded protein: CASSPEAWPGELFF.